These T cell receptor beta chains were read from a single sample in a study of T cell responses to AZD1222 COVID-19 vaccine. Assay used: immunoSEQ multiplex PCR; TCRdb lists only in-frame clones, some missing. The sample carries 100,000 to 150,000 clones, roughly 88% recorded once. Sequenced material: peripheral blood, taken 28 days after the second AZD1222 dose. These receptors were taken from an adult who received the AZD1222 COVID-19 vaccine. Both conserved end residues are part of each CDR3. D genes are given only for firm matches. Where a row states a size, it is once, few, many or the class of an expanded clone; other rows omit it.

d_gene	j_gene	v_gene	abundance	CDR3nt	CDR3aa
NA	TRBJ1-1	TRBV3-1/TRBV3-2	NA	TGTGCCAGCAGCCAGGAGACCTCCTTACCTGAAGCTTTCTTT	CASSQETSLPEAFF
NA	TRBJ2-1	TRBV2	once	TGTGCCAGCAGTGATAAGGCCCCAATCACGTTCTTC	CASSDKAPITFF
NA	TRBJ1-6	TRBV5-4	NA	TGTGCCAGCAGCGTGACACAAGATTCACCCCTCCACTTT	CASSVTQDSPLHF
NA	TRBJ1-6	TRBV6-1	NA	TGTGCCAGCAGTGAATGGCCAGGGCATAATTCACCCCTCCACTTT	CASSEWPGHNSPLHF
TRBD1	TRBJ2-7	TRBV11-2	NA	TGTGCCAGCAGTCGCGGGACAGGGAACCTCGAGCAGTACTTC	CASSRGTGNLEQYF
TRBD1	TRBJ2-1	TRBV19	NA	TGTGCCAGTAGACCACAGGGGCTCTCGGGGAATGAGCAGTTCTTC	CASRPQGLSGNEQFF
NA	TRBJ2-1	TRBV4-1	NA	TGCGCCAGCAGCTCTTCCGGGGGCCCACCGTCCTCCTACAATGAGCAGTTCTTC	CASSSSGGPPSSYNEQFF
NA	TRBJ2-2	TRBV7-2	NA	TGTGCCAGCAGTTTAGAGTACACCGGGGAGCTGTTTTTT	CASSLEYTGELFF
NA	TRBJ2-7	TRBV11-3	NA	TGTGCCAGCAGCTTAGGACAAGGGGAGGCCTACGAGCAGTACTTC	CASSLGQGEAYEQYF
TRBD1	TRBJ2-5	TRBV7-9	NA	TGTGCCAGCAGCTGGACAGGGTTGAGAGAGACCCAGTACTTC	CASSWTGLRETQYF
NA	TRBJ2-7	TRBV15	NA	TGTGCCACCAGCAGAAATAGTGGCGGCAGCTCCTACGAGCAGTACTTC	CATSRNSGGSSYEQYF
TRBD2	TRBJ2-5	TRBV11-2	once	TGTGCCAGCAGCCAGGGACTAGTAATGAACGAAGAGACCCAGTACTTC	CASSQGLVMNEETQYF
TRBD1	TRBJ2-5	TRBV25-1	once	TGTGCCAGCAGTGGCAACCGGGACAGGGGGCCTGGACTATGGGCCCAGTACTTC	CASSGNRDRGPGLWAQYF
TRBD1	TRBJ1-4	TRBV7-8	NA	TGTGCCAGCAGCCCCCAGGGGGCGCGGGATGAAAAACTGTTTTTT	CASSPQGARDEKLFF
TRBD1	TRBJ1-2	TRBV12-3/TRBV12-4	NA	TGTGCCAGCAGTTCCGGGACAGGACGGGGCTACACCTTC	CASSSGTGRGYTF
TRBD1	TRBJ1-2	TRBV5-1	once	TGCGCCAGCAGCTTGGGGACAGGGTTATACTATGGCTACACCTTC	CASSLGTGLYYGYTF
NA	TRBJ2-2	TRBV11-3	NA	TGTGCCAGCAGCTTAAACTTCGGCGTGCTGGGGACTGGCACCGGGGAGCTGTTTTTT	CASSLNFGVLGTGTGELFF